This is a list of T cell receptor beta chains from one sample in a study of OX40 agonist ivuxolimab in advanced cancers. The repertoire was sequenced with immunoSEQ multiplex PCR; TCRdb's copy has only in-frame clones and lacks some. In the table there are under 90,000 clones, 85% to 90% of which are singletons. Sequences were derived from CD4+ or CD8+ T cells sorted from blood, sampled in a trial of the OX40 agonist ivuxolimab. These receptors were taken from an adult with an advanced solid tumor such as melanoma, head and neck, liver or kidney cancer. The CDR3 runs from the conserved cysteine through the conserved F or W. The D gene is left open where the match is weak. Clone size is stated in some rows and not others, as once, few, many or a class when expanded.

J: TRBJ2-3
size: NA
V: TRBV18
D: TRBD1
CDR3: CASSPPTGADTQYF
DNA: TGTGCCAGCTCACCCCCGACAGGGGCAGATACGCAGTATTTT

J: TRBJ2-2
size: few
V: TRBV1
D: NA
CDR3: CTSSQVRGTGELFF
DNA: TGCACCAGCAGCCAAGTGCGGGGTACCGGGGAGCTGTTTTTT

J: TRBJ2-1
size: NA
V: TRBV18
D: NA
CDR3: CASSPYGAGTYNEQFF
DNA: TGTGCCAGCTCACCATATGGGGCTGGGACATACAATGAGCAGTTCTTC

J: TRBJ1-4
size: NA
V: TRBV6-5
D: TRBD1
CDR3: CASSYRGPDLNEKLFF
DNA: TGTGCCAGCAGCTACAGGGGGCCCGACCTTAATGAAAAACTGTTTTTT

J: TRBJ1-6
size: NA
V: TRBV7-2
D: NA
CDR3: CASSPRGNSPGLPLHF
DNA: TGTGCCAGCAGCCCTAGGGGAAACAGCCCCGGTTTGCCCCTCCACTTT

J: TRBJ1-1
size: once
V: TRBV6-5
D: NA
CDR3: CASRERGYGYTEAFF
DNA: TGTGCCAGCAGAGAGAGGGGGTACGGTTACACTGAAGCTTTCTTT

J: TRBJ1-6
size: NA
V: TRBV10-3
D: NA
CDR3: CAITQGLNSPLHF
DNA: TGTGCCATCACGCAGGGTTTGAATTCACCCCTCCACTTT

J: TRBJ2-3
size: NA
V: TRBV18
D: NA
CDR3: CASSPGTRGTDTQYF
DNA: TGTGCCAGCTCCCCTGGGACCAGGGGCACAGATACGCAGTATTTT

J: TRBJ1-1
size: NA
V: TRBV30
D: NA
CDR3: CAWSVGGMNTEAFF
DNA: TGTGCCTGGAGTGTAGGGGGTATGAACACTGAAGCTTTCTTT

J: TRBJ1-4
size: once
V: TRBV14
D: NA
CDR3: CASSRKNRATNEKLFF
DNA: TGTGCCAGCAGCCGGAAAAACAGGGCTACTAATGAAAAACTGTTTTTT

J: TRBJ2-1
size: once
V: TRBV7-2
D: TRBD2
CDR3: CASNTRSGGAREQFF
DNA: TGTGCCAGCAACACCAGGAGCGGGGGGGCCCGGGAGCAGTTCTTC

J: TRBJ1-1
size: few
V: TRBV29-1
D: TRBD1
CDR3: CSVTRQGVNTEAFF
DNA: TGCAGCGTTACCAGACAGGGAGTAAACACTGAAGCTTTCTTT

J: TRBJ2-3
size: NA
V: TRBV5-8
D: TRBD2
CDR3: CASSTDGGDTQYF
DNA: TGTGCCAGCAGCACGGACGGGGGGGATACGCAGTATTTT

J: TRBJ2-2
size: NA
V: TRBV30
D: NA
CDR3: CAWSGKSNTGELFF
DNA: TGTGCCTGGAGTGGCAAATCGAACACCGGGGAGCTGTTTTTT

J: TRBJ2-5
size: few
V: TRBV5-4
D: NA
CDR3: CARGSQGETQYF
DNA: TGTGCCAGGGGCTCCCAGGGGGAGACCCAGTACTTC

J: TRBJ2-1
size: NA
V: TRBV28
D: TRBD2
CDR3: CASSTSGSGNEQFF
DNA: TGTGCCAGCTCGACTAGCGGGAGCGGGAATGAGCAGTTCTTC

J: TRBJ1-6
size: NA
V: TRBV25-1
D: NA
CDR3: CASSESEGARLSPLHF
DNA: TGTGCCAGCAGTGAATCGGAGGGCGCGCGGTTGTCACCCCTCCACTTT

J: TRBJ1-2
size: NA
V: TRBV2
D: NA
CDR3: CASSVTGLGGYTF
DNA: TGTGCCAGCAGTGTGACGGGGCTAGGTGGCTACACCTTC

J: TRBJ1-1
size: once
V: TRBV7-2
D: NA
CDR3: CASSSIFNTEAFF
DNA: TGTGCCAGCAGCTCCATTTTTAACACTGAAGCTTTCTTT

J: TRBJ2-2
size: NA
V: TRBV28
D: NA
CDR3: CASTRHRGGELFF
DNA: TGTGCCAGCACTCGCCATCGGGGCGGGGAGCTGTTTTTT

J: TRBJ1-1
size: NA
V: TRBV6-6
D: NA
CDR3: CASSYAWAGTEAFF
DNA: TGTGCCAGCAGTTACGCCTGGGCTGGGACTGAAGCTTTCTTT

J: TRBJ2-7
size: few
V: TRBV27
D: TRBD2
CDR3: CASSLMGGRQGEQYF
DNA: TGTGCCAGCAGTTTAATGGGCGGGAGGCAAGGCGAGCAGTACTTC

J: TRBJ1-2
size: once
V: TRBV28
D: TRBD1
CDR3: CASSLGDRAYGYTF
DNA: TGTGCCAGCAGCTTAGGGGACAGGGCCTATGGCTACACCTTC

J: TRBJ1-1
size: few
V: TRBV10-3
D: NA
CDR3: CAIRSDTEAFF
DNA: TGTGCCATCAGAAGTGACACTGAAGCTTTCTTT

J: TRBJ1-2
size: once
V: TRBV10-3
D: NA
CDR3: CAITEGVGGYTF
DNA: TGTGCCATCACGGAGGGAGTCGGAGGCTACACCTTC

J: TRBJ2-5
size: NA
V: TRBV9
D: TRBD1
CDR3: CASSVEGAKETQYF
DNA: TGTGCCAGCAGCGTAGAGGGGGCGAAAGAGACCCAGTACTTC